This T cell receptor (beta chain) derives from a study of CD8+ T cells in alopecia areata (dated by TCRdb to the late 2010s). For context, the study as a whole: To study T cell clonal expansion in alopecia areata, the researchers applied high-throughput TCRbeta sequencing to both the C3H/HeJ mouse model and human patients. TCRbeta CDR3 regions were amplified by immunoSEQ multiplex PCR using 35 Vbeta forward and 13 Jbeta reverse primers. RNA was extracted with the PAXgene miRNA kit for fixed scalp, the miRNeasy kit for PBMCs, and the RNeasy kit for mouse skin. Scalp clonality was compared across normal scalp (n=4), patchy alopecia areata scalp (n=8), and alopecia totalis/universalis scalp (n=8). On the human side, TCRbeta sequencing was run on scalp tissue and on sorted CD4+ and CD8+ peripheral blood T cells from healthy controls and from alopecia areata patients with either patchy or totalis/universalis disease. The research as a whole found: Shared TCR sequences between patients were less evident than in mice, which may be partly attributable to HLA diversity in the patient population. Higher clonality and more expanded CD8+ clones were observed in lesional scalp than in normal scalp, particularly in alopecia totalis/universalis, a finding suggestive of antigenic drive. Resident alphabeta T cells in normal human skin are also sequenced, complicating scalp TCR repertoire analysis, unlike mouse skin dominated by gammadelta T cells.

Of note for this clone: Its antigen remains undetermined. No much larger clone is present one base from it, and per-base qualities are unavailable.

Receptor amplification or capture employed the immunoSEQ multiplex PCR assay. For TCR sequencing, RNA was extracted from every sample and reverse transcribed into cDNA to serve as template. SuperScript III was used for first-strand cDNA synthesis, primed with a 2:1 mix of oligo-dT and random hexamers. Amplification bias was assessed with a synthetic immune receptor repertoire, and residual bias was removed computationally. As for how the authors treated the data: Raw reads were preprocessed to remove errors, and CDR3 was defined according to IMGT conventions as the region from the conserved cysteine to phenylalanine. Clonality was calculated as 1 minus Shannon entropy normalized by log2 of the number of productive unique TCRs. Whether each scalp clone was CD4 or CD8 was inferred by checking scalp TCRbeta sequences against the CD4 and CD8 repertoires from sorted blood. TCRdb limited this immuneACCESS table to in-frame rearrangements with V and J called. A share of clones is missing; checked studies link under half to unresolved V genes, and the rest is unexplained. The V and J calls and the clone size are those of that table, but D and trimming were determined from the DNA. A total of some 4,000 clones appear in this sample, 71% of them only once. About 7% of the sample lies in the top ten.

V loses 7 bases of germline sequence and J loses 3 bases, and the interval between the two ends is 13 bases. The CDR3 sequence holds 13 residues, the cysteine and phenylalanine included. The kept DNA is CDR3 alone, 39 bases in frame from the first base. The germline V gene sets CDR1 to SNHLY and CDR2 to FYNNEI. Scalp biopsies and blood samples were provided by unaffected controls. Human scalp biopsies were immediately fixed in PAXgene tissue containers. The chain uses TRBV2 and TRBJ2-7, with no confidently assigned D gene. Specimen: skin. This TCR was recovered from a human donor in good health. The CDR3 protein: CASNRANDYEQYF. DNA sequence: TGTGCCAGCAACCGCGCGAACGACTACGAGCAGTACTTC.